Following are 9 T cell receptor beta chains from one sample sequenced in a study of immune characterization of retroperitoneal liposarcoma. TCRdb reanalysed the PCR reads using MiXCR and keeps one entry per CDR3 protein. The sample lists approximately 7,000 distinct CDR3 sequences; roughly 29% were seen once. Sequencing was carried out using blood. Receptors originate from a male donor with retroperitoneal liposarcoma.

The CDR3 protein is CASRRDSHYGYTF. As DNA, the CDR3 is TGTGCCAGCAGGAGGGACAGTCACTATGGCTACACCTTC. This chain links TRBV6-5 with TRBJ1-2; the match to TRBD1 covers 7 bases. V lost 6 bases, J lost 3 bases, and 4 bases stayed unmatched. CDR3 size: 13 residues. The V gene's germline CDR1 is MNHEY and CDR2 SVGAGI.

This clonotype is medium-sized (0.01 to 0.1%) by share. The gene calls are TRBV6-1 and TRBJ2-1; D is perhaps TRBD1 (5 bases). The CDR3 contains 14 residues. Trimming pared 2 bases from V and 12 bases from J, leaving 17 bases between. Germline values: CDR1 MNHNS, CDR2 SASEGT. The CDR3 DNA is TGTGCCAGCAGTGAACGAACGGCACGAGACAGGCAGTTCTTC. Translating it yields CASSERTARDRQFF.

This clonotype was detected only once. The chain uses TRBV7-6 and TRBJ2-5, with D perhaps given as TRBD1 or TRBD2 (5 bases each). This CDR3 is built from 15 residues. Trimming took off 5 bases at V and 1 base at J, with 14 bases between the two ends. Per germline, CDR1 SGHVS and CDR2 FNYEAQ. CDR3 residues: CASSPREGIQETQYF. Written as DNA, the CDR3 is TGTGCCAGCAGCCCTCGTGAGGGGATCCAAGAGACCCAGTACTTC.

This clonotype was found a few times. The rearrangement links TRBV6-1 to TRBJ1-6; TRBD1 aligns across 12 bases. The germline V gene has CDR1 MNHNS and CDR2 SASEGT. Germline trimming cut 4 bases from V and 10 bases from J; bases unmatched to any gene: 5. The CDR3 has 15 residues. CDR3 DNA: TGTGCCAGCAGTGTCGGGACAGGGGGCAGGTCACCCCTCCACTTT. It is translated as CASSVGTGGRSPLHF.

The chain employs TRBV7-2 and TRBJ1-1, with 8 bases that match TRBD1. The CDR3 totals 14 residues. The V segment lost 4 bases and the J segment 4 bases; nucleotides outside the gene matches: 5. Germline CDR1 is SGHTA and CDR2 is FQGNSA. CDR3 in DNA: TGTGCCAGCAGCTCGACAGGGGTTATCACTGAAGCTTTCTTT. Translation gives CASSSTGVITEAFF.

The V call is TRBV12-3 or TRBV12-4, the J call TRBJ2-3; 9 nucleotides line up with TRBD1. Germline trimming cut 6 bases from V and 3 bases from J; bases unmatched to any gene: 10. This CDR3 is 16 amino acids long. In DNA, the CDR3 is TGTGCCAGCAGGGGGGACAGGGTCTGGGGAACAGATACGCAGTATTTT. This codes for CASRGDRVWGTDTQYF.

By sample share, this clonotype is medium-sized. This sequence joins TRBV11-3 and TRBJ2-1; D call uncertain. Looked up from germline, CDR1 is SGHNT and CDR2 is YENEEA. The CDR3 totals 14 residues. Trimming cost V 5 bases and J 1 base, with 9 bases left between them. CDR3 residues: CASSEDSSYNEQFF. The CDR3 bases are TGTGCCAGCAGCGAAGATAGTTCCTACAATGAGCAGTTCTTC.

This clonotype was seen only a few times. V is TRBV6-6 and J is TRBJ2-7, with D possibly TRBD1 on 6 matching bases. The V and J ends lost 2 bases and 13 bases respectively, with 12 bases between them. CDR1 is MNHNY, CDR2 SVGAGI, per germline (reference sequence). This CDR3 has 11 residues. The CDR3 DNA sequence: TGTGCCAGCAGTTACGGGGACACTGCATACTTC. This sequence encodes CASSYGDTAYF.

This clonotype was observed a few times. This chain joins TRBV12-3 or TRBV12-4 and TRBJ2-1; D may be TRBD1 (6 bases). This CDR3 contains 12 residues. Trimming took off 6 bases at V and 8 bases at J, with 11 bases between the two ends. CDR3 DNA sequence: TGTGCCAGCAGGCCACAGGGCTATGAGCAGTTCTTC. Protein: CASRPQGYEQFF.